The clone carrying this TCR beta chain turned up a few times. Its matching antigen is unknown. The sample is drawn from a study of response to subunit inactivated influenza vaccine. Study-wide findings and caveats: The study's authors posited that every seasonal influenza vaccination enlists few new T cells.

The CDR3 is 15 residues long. V lost 2 bases, J lost 0 bases, and 10 bases lay in between. TCRdb fed the RT-PCR reads into MiXCR, producing one record per CDR3 protein. Of 500,000 to 600,000 distinct CDR3 sequences listed, over 9.5% were seen once; the top ten hold roughly a tenth. The receptor was isolated from a man aged 50 or older who received an inactivated influenza vaccine. The sample consisted of PBMCs from blood, taken on the day of vaccination. The V call is TRBV12-3 or TRBV12-4, the J call TRBJ1-2; no firm D call. CDR3 region: CASSLRNSPNYGYTF. The CDR3 DNA reads TGTGCCAGCAGTTTAAGGAACAGTCCTAACTATGGCTACACCTTC.